This T cell receptor (beta chain) was identified during a study of T-cell memory formation after mild COVID-19. Whole-study results and caveats: Some responding clones appeared in pre-infection memory, suggesting cross-reactive memory joined. Contracting CD8+ clones were enriched in EMRA, CD4+ mainly in CM and EM.

Per the germline V gene, CDR1 is SGHNT and CDR2 is YYREEE (reference sequence). The CDR3 spans 15 residues. V lost 3 bases to trimming and J lost 5 bases; unmatched junction nucleotides: 8. The authors produced TCR alpha and TCR beta cDNA libraries with sample barcodes and UMIs by 5'RACE using constant-segment primers. One entry per CDR3 protein results from TCRdb running MiXCR on the 5' RACE reads. The sample lists approximately 150,000 distinct CDR3 sequences, around 13% occurring once. Notes on this clonotype: Its antigen is unidentified.

The chain is built from TRBV5-4 and TRBJ2-5, with 9 bases lining up with TRBD1. This receptor was taken from an adult woman who had mild COVID-19 (a few samples of this study predate the infection). Cell type and time point are not known. Input material: PBMCs or a T cell subset sorted from them (not recorded which). The DNA of the CDR3 is TGTGCCAGCAGCTCGGGACAGGGTGTGTTGGAGACCCAGTACTTC. This codes for CASSSGQGVLETQYF.